This T cell receptor (beta chain) stems from a study of human T cells and chemical hapten exposure. General study points: Controls formed significantly fewer large CDR3 similarity clusters than expanded TCRs did.

Indicated time point: patch test 1, 2 weeks after DPC sensitization. Noted treatment: therapeutic diphenylcyclopropenone sensitization with weekly scalp DPC. Only a few counts were recorded for this clonotype. The antigen is not known. V shed 1 base and J shed 5 bases, with 12 bases lying between them. The length of the CDR3 is 14 residues. CDR1 and CDR2 from the germline V gene are SQVTM and ANQGSEA. TCRdb fed the RACE reads into MiXCR, producing one record per CDR3 protein. The sample has 75,000 to 100,000 distinct CDR3 sequences; around an eighth are singletons. The sequencing used whole blood, collected in connection with sensitization to the hapten diphenylcyclopropenone (DPC). The chain recombines TRBV29-1 with TRBJ2-1; D is unresolved. The receptor was derived from a woman aged 40 to 50 with alopecia areata. Some clones in this sample may be carry-over from other donors' samples. The CDR3: CSVEGQGYDNEQFF. The CDR3 nucleotides read TGCAGCGTTGAAGGGCAAGGCTACGACAATGAGCAGTTCTTC.